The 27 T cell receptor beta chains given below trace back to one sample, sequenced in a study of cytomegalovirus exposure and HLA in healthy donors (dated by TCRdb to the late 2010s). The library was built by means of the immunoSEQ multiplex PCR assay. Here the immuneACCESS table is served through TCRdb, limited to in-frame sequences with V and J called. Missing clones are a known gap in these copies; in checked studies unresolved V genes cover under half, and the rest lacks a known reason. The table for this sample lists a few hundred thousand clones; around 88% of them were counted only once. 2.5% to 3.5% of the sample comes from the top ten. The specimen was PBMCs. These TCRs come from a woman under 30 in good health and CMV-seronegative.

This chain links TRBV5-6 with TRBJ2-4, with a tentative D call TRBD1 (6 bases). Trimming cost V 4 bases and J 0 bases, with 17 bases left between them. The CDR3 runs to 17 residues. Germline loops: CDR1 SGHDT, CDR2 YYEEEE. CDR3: CASSPGQTRLAKNIQYF. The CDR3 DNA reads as TGTGCCAGCAGCCCAGGACAGACCCGACTAGCCAAAAACATTCAGTACTTC.

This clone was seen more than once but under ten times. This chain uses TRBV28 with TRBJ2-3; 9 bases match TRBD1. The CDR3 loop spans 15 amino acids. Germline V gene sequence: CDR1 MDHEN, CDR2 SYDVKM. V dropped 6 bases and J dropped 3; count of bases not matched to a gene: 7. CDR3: CASSYRDRATDTQYF. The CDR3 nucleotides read TGTGCCAGCAGCTACCGGGACAGGGCAACAGATACGCAGTATTTT.

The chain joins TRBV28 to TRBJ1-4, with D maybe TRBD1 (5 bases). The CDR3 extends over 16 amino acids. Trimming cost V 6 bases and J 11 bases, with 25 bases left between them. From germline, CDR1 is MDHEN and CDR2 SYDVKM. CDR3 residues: CASSPGGIFLMGKLFF. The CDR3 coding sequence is TGTGCCAGCAGCCCCGGGGGGATATTCCTCATGGGCAAACTGTTTTTT. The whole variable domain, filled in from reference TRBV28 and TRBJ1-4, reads DVKVTQSSRYLVKRTGEKVFLECVQDMDHENMFWYRQDPGLGLRLIYFSYDVKMKEKGDIPEGYSVSREKKERFSLILESASTNQTSMYLCASSPGGIFLMGKLFFGSGTQLSVL.

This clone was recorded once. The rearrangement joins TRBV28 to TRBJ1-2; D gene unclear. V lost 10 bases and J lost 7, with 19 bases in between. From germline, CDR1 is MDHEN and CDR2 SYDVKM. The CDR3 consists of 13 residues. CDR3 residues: CATYTPPWAGYTF. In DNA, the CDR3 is TGTGCCACCTACACACCTCCGTGGGCTGGCTACACCTTC.

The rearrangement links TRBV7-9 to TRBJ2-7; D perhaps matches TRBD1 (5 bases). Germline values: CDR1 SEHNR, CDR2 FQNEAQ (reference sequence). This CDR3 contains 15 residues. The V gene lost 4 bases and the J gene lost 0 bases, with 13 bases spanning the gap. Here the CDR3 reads CASSSDSAASYEQYF. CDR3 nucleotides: TGTGCCAGCAGCTCCGACAGCGCCGCCTCCTACGAGCAGTACTTC.

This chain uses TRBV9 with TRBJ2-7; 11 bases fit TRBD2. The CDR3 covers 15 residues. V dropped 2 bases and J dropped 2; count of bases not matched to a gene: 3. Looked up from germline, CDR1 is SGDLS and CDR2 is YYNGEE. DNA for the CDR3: TGTGCCAGCAGCGTCGGGACTAGCGGAACCTACGAGCAGTACTTC. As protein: CASSVGTSGTYEQYF.

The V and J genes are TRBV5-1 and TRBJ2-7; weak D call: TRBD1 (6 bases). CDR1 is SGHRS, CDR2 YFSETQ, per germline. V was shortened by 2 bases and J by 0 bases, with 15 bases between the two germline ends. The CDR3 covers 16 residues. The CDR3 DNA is TGCGCCAGCAGCTTACAGGGCGACAACCCCTCCTACGAGCAGTACTTC. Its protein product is CASSLQGDNPSYEQYF. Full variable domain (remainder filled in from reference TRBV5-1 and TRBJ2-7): KAGVTQTPRYLIKTRGQQVTLSCSPISGHRSVSWYQQTPGQGLQFLFEYFSETQRNKGNFPGRFSGRQFSNSRSEMNVSTLELGDSALYLCASSLQGDNPSYEQYFGPGTRLTVT.

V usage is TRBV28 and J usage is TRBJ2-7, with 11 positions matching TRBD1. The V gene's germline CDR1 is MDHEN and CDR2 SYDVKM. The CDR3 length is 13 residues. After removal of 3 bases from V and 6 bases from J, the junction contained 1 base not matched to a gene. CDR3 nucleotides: TGTGCCAGCAGTTTCGGGACAGGGGGCGAGCAGTACTTC. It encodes CASSFGTGGEQYF.

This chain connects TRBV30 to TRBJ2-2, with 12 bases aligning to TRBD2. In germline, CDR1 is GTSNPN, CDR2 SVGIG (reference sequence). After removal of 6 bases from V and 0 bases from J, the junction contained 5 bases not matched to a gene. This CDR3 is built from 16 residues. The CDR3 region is CACPGLAGSNTGELFF. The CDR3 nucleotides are TGTGCCTGTCCGGGACTAGCGGGTTCGAACACCGGGGAGCTGTTTTTT.

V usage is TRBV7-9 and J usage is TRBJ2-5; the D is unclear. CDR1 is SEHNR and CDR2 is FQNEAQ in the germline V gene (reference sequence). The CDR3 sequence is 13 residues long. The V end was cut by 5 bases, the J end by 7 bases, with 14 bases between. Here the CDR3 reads CASSQASSGTQYF. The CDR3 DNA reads TGTGCCAGCAGCCAGGCCAGTTCCGGGACCCAGTACTTC.

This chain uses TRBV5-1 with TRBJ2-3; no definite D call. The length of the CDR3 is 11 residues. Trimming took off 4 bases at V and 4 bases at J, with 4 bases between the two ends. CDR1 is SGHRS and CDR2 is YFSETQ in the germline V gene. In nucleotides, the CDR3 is TGCGCCAGCAGCCGGTCAGATACGCAGTATTTT. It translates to CASSRSDTQYF.

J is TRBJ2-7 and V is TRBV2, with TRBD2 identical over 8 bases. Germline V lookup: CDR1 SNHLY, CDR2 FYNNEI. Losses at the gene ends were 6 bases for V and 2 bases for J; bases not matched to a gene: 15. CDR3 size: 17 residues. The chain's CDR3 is CASSQPTSGTDPYEQYF. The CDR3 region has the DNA TGTGCCAGCAGCCAACCCACTAGCGGCACGGATCCCTACGAGCAGTACTTC.

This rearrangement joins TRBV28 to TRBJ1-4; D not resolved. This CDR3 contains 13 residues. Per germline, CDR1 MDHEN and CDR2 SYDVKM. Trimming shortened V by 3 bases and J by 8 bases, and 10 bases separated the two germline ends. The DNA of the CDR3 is TGTGCCAGCAGTTTTGAGGGTGGCGAAAAACTGTTTTTT. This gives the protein CASSFEGGEKLFF.

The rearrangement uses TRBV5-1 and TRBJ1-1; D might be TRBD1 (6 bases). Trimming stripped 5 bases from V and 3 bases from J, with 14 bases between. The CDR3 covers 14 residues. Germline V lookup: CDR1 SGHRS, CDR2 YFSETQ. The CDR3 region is CASRKWEGDTEAFF. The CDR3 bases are TGCGCCAGCAGGAAATGGGAGGGGGACACTGAAGCTTTCTTT.

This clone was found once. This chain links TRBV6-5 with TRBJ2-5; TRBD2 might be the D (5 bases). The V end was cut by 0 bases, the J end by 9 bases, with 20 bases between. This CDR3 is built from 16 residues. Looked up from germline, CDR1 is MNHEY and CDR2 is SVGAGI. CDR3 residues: CASSYSFVGETVAQYF. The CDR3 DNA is TGTGCCAGCAGTTACTCATTCGTCGGGGAGACCGTGGCCCAGTACTTC.

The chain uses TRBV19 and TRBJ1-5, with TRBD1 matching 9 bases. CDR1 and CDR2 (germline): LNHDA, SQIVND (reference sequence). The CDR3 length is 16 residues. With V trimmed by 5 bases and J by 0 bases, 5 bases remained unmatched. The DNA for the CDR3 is TGTGCCAGTAGTCCCAGGACAGGGGCTAGCAATCAGCCCCAGCATTTT. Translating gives CASSPRTGASNQPQHF. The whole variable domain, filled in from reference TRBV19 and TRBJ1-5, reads DGGITQSPKYLFRKEGQNVTLSCEQNLNHDAMYWYRQDPGQGLRLIYYSQIVNDFQKGDIAEGYSVSREKKESFPLTVTSAQKNPTAFYLCASSPRTGASNQPQHFGDGTRLSIL.

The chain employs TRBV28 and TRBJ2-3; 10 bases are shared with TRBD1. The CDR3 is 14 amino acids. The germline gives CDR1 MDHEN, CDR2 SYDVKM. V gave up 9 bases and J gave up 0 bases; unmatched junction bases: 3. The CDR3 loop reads CASRTGGSTDTQYF. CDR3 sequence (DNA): TGTGCCAGTCGGACAGGGGGTAGCACAGATACGCAGTATTTT.

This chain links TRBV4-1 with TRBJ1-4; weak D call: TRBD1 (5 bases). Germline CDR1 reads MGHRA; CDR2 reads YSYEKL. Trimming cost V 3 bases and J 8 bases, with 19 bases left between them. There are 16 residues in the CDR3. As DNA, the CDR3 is TGCGCCAGCAGCCAGGGAGCCAGCGGGGGTGTGGAAAAACTGTTTTTT. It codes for CASSQGASGGVEKLFF.

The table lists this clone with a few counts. The CDR3 here is CASSQDGGEYQPQHF. In DNA form, the CDR3 reads TGTGCCAGCAGCCAAGACGGTGGGGAGTATCAGCCCCAGCATTTT. The gene calls are TRBV4-2 and TRBJ1-5, with D unclear. Germline CDR1 and CDR2: LGHNA and YNFKEQ. This CDR3 is 15 amino acids long. V lost 0 bases to trimming and J lost 5 bases, with 11 bases between them.

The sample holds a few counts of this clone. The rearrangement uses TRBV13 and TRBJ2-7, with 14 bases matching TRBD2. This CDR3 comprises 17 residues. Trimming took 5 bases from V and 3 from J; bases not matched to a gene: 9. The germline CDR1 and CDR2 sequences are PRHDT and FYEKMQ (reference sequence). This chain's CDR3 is CASSPGTSGRGNYEQYF. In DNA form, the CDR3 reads TGTGCCAGCAGCCCGGGGACTAGCGGGAGAGGTAACTACGAGCAGTACTTC.

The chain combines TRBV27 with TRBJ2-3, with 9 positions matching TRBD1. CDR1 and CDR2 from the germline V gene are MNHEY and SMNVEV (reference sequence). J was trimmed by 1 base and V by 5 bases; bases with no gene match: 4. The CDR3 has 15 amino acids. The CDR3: CASSTTGGGTDTQYF. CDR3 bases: TGTGCCAGCAGTACGACAGGGGGGGGCACAGATACGCAGTATTTT.

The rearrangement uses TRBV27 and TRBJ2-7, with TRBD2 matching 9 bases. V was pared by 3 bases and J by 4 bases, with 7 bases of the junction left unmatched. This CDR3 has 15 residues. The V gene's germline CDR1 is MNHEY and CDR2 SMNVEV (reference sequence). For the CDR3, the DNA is TGTGCCAGCAGTTTTGCGGGAGGGCGTAGTTACGAGCAGTACTTC. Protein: CASSFAGGRSYEQYF.

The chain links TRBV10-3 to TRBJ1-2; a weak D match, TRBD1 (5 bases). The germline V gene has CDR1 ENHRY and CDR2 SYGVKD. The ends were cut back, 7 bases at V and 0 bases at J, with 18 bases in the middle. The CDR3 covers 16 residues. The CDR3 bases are TGTGCCATCACCAACGCGATGCGGGGGGCTAACTATGGCTACACCTTC. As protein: CAITNAMRGANYGYTF.

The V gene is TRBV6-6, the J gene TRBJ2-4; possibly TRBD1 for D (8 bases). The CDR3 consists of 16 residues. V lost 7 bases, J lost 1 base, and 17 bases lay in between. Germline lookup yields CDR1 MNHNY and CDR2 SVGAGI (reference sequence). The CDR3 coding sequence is TGTGCCAGCACTAAGACACAGGGGGGGGCCAAAAACATTCAGTACTTC. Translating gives CASTKTQGGAKNIQYF.

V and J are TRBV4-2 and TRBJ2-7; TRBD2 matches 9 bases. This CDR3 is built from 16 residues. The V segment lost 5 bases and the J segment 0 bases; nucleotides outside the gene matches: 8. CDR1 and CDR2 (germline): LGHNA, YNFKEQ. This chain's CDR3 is CASSSHSSGISYEQYF. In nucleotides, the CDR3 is TGTGCCAGCAGCTCACATTCTAGCGGGATCTCCTACGAGCAGTACTTC.

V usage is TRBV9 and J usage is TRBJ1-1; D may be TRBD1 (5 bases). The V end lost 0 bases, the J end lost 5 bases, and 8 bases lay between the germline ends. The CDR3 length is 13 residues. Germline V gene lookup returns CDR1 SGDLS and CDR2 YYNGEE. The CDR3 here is CASSVGGRTEAFF. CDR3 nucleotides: TGTGCCAGCAGCGTAGGGGGCAGGACTGAAGCTTTCTTT.

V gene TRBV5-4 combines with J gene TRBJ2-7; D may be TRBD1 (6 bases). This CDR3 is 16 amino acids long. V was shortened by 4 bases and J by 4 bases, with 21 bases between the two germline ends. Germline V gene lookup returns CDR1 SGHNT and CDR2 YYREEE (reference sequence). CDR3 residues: CASSPGPRTVLYEQYF. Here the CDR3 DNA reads TGTGCCAGCAGCCCAGGCCCGCGGACAGTCCTATACGAGCAGTACTTC.